These 26 T cell receptor beta chains were sequenced from one sample in a study of blood T cells in healthy people across ages (dated by TCRdb to between 2014 and 2016). Receptors were amplified or captured by 5' RACE. The data were produced on an Illumina HiSeq 2500. A second PCR of roughly 6 to 11 cycles was run with a J-beta primer mix and a sample-barcoded 5' primer. Using fastp at Q25 and MiXCR, TCRdb reprocessed the public reads and kept productive beta chains. Identical CDR3 protein sequences are pooled into one entry, listed with their most common genes and DNA. This sample comprises some 800,000 distinct CDR3 sequences, around 25% of them detected only once. The top ten clonotypes cover around 3.6% of the sample. This same sample was also taken into another study, of T cells of mothers and their children.

The source material was blood. The receptors originated from a boy aged 5-17 years in good health.

This clonotype appeared many times. V usage is TRBV7-3 and J usage is TRBJ2-1; no firm D call. V lost 1 base and J 8 bases, leaving 9 bases between the germline ends. Per germline, CDR1 SGHTA and CDR2 FQGTGA. The CDR3 has 13 amino acids. CDR3 DNA sequence: TGTGCCAGCAGCTTAATGGTTTCGGATGAGCAGTTCTTC. It specifies CASSLMVSDEQFF.

The J gene is TRBJ1-5, the V gene TRBV12-3 or TRBV12-4; a possible D gene is TRBD1 (5 bases). The V and J ends lost 2 bases and 6 bases respectively, with 17 bases between them. The CDR3 has 16 amino acids. CDR3 residues: CASSLTDRGSSQPQHF. As DNA, the CDR3 is TGTGCCAGCAGTTTAACGGATAGGGGCTCGAGTCAGCCCCAGCATTTT.

The sample holds a few counts of this clonotype. This chain connects TRBV19 to TRBJ2-5, with unresolved D. The J call may be wrong; the DNA end is better matched by TRBJ2-1. The CDR3 totals 13 residues. The germline V gene has CDR1 LNHDA and CDR2 SQIVND (reference sequence). Here the CDR3 DNA reads TGTGCCAGTAGTATGAGGTCCGGCGATGAGCAGTTCTTC. This encodes CASSMRSGDEQFF.

The V call is TRBV5-1, the J call TRBJ1-1; 11 bases match TRBD1. Germline lookup yields CDR1 SGHRS and CDR2 YFSETQ. V dropped 1 base and J dropped 5; count of bases not matched to a gene: 7. The CDR3 runs 16 residues. The CDR3 loop reads CASSLRTGGAPTEAFF. CDR3 coding DNA: TGCGCCAGCAGCTTGAGGACAGGGGGCGCCCCGACTGAAGCTTTCTTT.

The chain combines TRBV29-1 with TRBJ2-3; D may be TRBD1 or TRBD2 (5 bases each). Trimming cost V 5 bases and J 6 bases, with 18 bases left between them. From germline, CDR1 is SQVTM and CDR2 ANQGSEA. This CDR3 contains 14 residues. CDR3 sequence: CSVLGDRSGDTQYF. The CDR3 DNA is TGCAGCGTTCTAGGGGATCGATCGGGGGATACGCAGTATTTT.

V is TRBV9 and J is TRBJ2-7; D is ambiguous. From germline, CDR1 is SGDLS and CDR2 YYNGEE. This CDR3 comprises 16 residues. V lost 4 bases to trimming and J lost 3 bases, with 20 bases between them. The CDR3 coding sequence is TGTGCCAGCAGCCCAACGGCCCCAACTACAGTCTACGAGCAGTACTTC. Protein product: CASSPTAPTTVYEQYF.

V and J are TRBV10-2 and TRBJ1-2; D gene ambiguous. V was pared by 2 bases and J by 2 bases, with 18 bases between. Per the germline V gene, CDR1 is WSHSY and CDR2 is SAAADI. This CDR3 spans 17 amino acids. The CDR3 bases are TGCGCCAGCAGTGAGGGATATCAGCCGCGACTGAACTATGGCTACACCTTC. It yields the protein CASSEGYQPRLNYGYTF.

A word on this clonotype: Likely a read error: the CDR3 ends without its conserved phenylalanine or tryptophan. This rearrangement joins TRBV20-1 to TRBJ2-2; the D gene is possibly TRBD2 (5 bases). There are 13 residues in the CDR3. The ends were cut back, 4 bases at V and 1 base at J, with 7 bases in the middle. The germline CDR1 and CDR2 sequences are DFQATT and SNEGSKA (reference sequence). The CDR3 here is CSATGENTGELFL. CDR3 sequence (DNA): TGCAGTGCTACCGGGGAGAACACCGGGGAGCTGTTTCTC.

V usage is TRBV24-1 and J usage is TRBJ2-1, with D tentatively TRBD2 (6 bases). The germline CDR1 and CDR2 sequences are KGHDR and SFDVKD. This CDR3 is built from 15 residues. With 4 bases removed from V and 2 bases from J, the gap between germline ends came to 11 bases. In DNA, the CDR3 is TGTGCCACCAGTGACGGGACTCTACCCTACAATGAGCAGTTCTTC. It is translated as CATSDGTLPYNEQFF.

The rearrangement uses TRBV7-9 and TRBJ2-5; TRBD1 might be the D (6 bases). The J call may be mistaken, given a closer DNA end match to TRBJ2-1. Germline values: CDR1 SEHNR, CDR2 FQNEAQ (reference sequence). The CDR3 is made up of 14 amino acids. As DNA, the CDR3 is TGTGCCAGCAGCCCACAGGGTTCGGGTAATGAGCAGTTCTTC. It translates to CASSPQGSGNEQFF.

V usage is TRBV20-1 and J usage is TRBJ1-2; 7 positions agree with TRBD1. This CDR3 contains 12 residues. V shed 5 bases, J shed 5 bases, and the junction held 5 bases outside the gene matches. Germline V gene data show CDR1 as DFQATT and CDR2 as SNEGSKA (reference sequence). CDR3 bases: TGCAGTGCTGTTAGACAGGGTTATGGCTACACCTTC. Translated: CSAVRQGYGYTF.

The V call is TRBV27, the J call TRBJ1-2; D is possibly TRBD1 (5 bases). CDR1 and CDR2 (germline): MNHEY, SMNVEV (reference sequence). The V gene lost 5 bases and the J gene lost 8 bases, with 21 bases spanning the gap. The CDR3 extends over 15 amino acids. The CDR3 DNA sequence: TGTGCCAGCAGTCCGCTCAGTCTGATAGGGGAAGGCTACACCTTC. Encoded protein: CASSPLSLIGEGYTF.

J is TRBJ2-3 and V is TRBV7-3; the D gene is possibly TRBD2 (6 bases). The V gene lost 1 base and the J gene lost 0 bases, with 8 bases spanning the gap. Germline lookup yields CDR1 SGHTA and CDR2 FQGTGA. This CDR3 contains 15 residues. The CDR3 nucleotides read TGTGCCAGCAGCTTAATCGGGACTAGCACAGATACGCAGTATTTT. The encoded protein is CASSLIGTSTDTQYF. The full variable domain, rest sourced from reference TRBV7-3 and TRBJ2-3, is GAGVSQTPSNKVTEKGKYVELRCDPISGHTALYWYRQSLGQGPEFLIYFQGTGAADDSGLPNDRFFAVRPEGSVSTLKIQRTERGDSAVYLCASSLIGTSTDTQYFGPGTRLTVL.

This clonotype occurred a few times. V gene TRBV6-1 combines with J gene TRBJ2-4, with 9 bases aligning to TRBD1. CDR3 length: 16 amino acids. Germline trimming cut 5 bases from V and 2 bases from J; bases unmatched to any gene: 7. Germline V gives CDR1 MNHNS, CDR2 SASEGT. The CDR3 DNA sequence: TGTGCCAGCAGTACACCGGGACAGGGAACCAAAAACATTCAGTACTTC. The encoded protein is CASSTPGQGTKNIQYF.

This clonotype was seen a few times. The chain has TRBV4-3 and TRBJ1-6, with D maybe TRBD1 (5 bases). CDR1 and CDR2 (germline): LGHNA, YSLEER. V was cut by 7 bases and J by 5 bases, with 15 bases left in between. CDR3 length: 15 amino acids. The CDR3: CASKEGVGNNSPLHF. CDR3 coding DNA: TGCGCCAGCAAAGAAGGGGTTGGGAATAATTCACCCCTCCACTTT.

This clonotype was detected only a few times. V and J are TRBV7-8 and TRBJ2-5; 10 bases agree with TRBD2. The assigned J gene may be wrong: the sequence end matches TRBJ2-1 better. Germline V gene sequence: CDR1 SGHVS, CDR2 FQNEAQ. The CDR3 length is 15 residues. In nucleotides, the CDR3 is TGTGCCAGCAGCACAGGACTAGCGGCGAACAATGAGCAGTTCTTC. Translated, it gives CASSTGLAANNEQFF.

The rearrangement uses TRBV29-1 and TRBJ2-5; D not certain. V gave up 1 base and J gave up 1 base, with 13 bases separating them. The CDR3 totals 15 residues. Germline CDR1 SQVTM, CDR2 ANQGSEA. CDR3 coding DNA: TGCAGCGTTGAAGGGTGGCACAGTACCCAAGAGACCCAGTACTTC. It translates to CSVEGWHSTQETQYF.

This clonotype was counted a few times. This chain joins TRBV29-1 and TRBJ2-7, with D unclear. Germline lookup yields CDR1 SQVTM and CDR2 ANQGSEA. Trimming removed 7 bases from V and 3 bases from J, with 10 bases in between. CDR3 length: 11 residues. CDR3 amino acids: CSADVDYEQYF. The CDR3 nucleotides read TGCAGCGCGGACGTCGACTACGAGCAGTACTTC.

In its sample, this clonotype was seen a few times. CDR3 region: CSARGGPGATRGNEQFF. CDR3 bases: TGCAGTGCTAGAGGGGGACCGGGAGCTACGAGAGGGAATGAGCAGTTCTTC. The chain has TRBV20-1 and TRBJ2-1, with D maybe TRBD2 (6 bases). Germline V gives CDR1 DFQATT, CDR2 SNEGSKA (reference sequence). V lost 1 base to trimming and J lost 7 bases, with 23 bases between them. This CDR3 has 17 amino acids.

The chain is built from TRBV4-3 and TRBJ2-5; tentatively, D is TRBD1 or TRBD2 (5 bases each). The CDR3 runs to 16 residues. The V gene lost 0 bases and the J gene lost 3 bases, with 14 bases spanning the gap. Germline-derived CDR1 and CDR2 are LGHNA and YSLEER. As DNA, the CDR3 is TGCGCCAGCAGCCAAGATCTCTTAGTGGGGGAAGAGACCCAGTACTTC. This gives the protein CASSQDLLVGEETQYF.

The chain links TRBV7-3 to TRBJ2-3; 12 nucleotides agree with TRBD2. The CDR3 runs to 16 residues. Looked up from germline, CDR1 is SGHTA and CDR2 is FQGTGA. The J segment lost 7 bases and the V segment lost 4 bases, leaving 9 bases of the junction unmatched. CDR3 nucleotide sequence: TGTGCCAGCAGCTCCGGGACTAGCGGGCCCCCCTATACGCAGTATTTT. It yields the protein CASSSGTSGPPYTQYF. The whole variable domain, filled in from reference TRBV7-3 and TRBJ2-3, reads GAGVSQTPSNKVTEKGKYVELRCDPISGHTALYWYRQSLGQGPEFLIYFQGTGAADDSGLPNDRFFAVRPEGSVSTLKIQRTERGDSAVYLCASSSGTSGPPYTQYFGPGTRLTVL.

A few counts support this clonotype. An end of the junction differs from the germline gene, which may be a read error. J is TRBJ2-1 and V is TRBV4-3; D might be TRBD2 (7 bases). Per germline, CDR1 LGHNA and CDR2 YSLEER. The CDR3 loop spans 17 amino acids. The CDR3 DNA follows: TGCGCCAGTAGCCAAGATCTTCGCGGGGGCTCCTACAATGGGCAGTTCTTC. Its protein product is CASSQDLRGGSYNGQFF.

This clonotype has more than one count but fewer than ten. This chain joins TRBV20-1 and TRBJ2-5; no definite D call. The V end was cut by 0 bases, the J end by 2 bases, with 7 bases between. The CDR3 is 13 amino acids. Germline loops: CDR1 DFQATT, CDR2 SNEGSKA (reference sequence). The CDR3 DNA is TGCAGTGCTAGAGATGTGGAGCAAGAGACCCAGTACTTC. It is translated as CSARDVEQETQYF.

This sequence joins TRBV7-2 and TRBJ2-5; D call uncertain. The V end was cut by 6 bases, the J end by 1 base, with 9 bases between. The CDR3 is 13 amino acids. The V gene's germline CDR1 is SGHTA and CDR2 FQGNSA. CDR3 sequence (DNA): TGTGCCAGCAGTGGGTCTCCCCAAGAGACCCAGTACTTC. It is translated as CASSGSPQETQYF.

This clonotype was recorded a few times. The CDR3 ends on some other residue instead of the conserved phenylalanine or tryptophan, so this is likely a read error. The chain links TRBV2 to TRBJ1-1; D gene unclear. The germline gives CDR1 SNHLY, CDR2 FYNNEI. Trimming left V 4 bases short and J 10 bases short, with 10 bases between. The CDR3 spans 11 residues. The CDR3 reads CASSGPGGAFL. The CDR3 DNA sequence: TGTGCCAGCAGTGGCCCGGGAGGAGCTTTCCTT.

This clonotype has only a few counts. The chain uses TRBV20-1 and TRBJ2-2; TRBD1 is a possible D gene (6 bases). The V gene's germline CDR1 is DFQATT and CDR2 SNEGSKA (reference sequence). This CDR3 has 16 amino acids. Deletions cut 0 bases from V and 6 bases from J, with 17 bases between. This CDR3 is CSAREIKLQGSGELFF. Here the CDR3 DNA reads TGCAGTGCTAGAGAGATTAAACTACAGGGATCCGGGGAGCTGTTTTTT.